Listed below are T cell receptor beta chains from one sample, sequenced in a study of blood T cells in healthy people across ages. MiXCR was run by TCRdb on the 5' RACE reads, yielding one entry per CDR3 protein. The data contain 750,000 to 850,000 distinct CDR3 sequences, approximately 25% of them singletons. These records were also assigned to another study, of T cells of mothers and their children.

Material for sequencing was blood. Receptor source: a boy between 10 and 17 years old in good health. Each CDR3 is given with its conserved first and last residue. Fields, in order: V gene, J gene, clone size, D gene, CDR3 protein, CDR3 DNA. D genes are given only for firm matches. Some rows mark clone size as missing; the rest say once, few, many or name a class of expanded clone.

v_gene: TRBV3-1; j_gene: TRBJ2-1; abundance: few; d_gene: TRBD1; CDR3aa: CASKTGGPYNEQFF; CDR3nt: TGTGCCAGCAAAACAGGGGGCCCCTACAATGAGCAGTTCTTC
v_gene: TRBV5-1; j_gene: TRBJ2-7; abundance: -; d_gene: TRBD1; CDR3aa: CASSWGTGDPYEQYF; CDR3nt: TGCGCCAGCAGCTGGGGGACAGGGGACCCCTACGAGCAGTACTTC
v_gene: TRBV5-1; j_gene: TRBJ2-5; abundance: -; d_gene: TRBD2; CDR3aa: CASSLVPSGETQYF; CDR3nt: TGCGCCAGCAGCTTGGTTCCTAGCGGAGAGACCCAGTACTTC
v_gene: TRBV9; j_gene: TRBJ2-3; abundance: few; d_gene: -; CDR3aa: CASSVVLDTQYF; CDR3nt: TGTGCCAGCAGCGTGGTATTAGATACGCAGTATTTT
v_gene: TRBV7-9; j_gene: TRBJ1-2; abundance: -; d_gene: -; CDR3aa: CASSTRGNYGYTF; CDR3nt: TGTGCCAGCAGCACCCGGGGCAACTATGGCTACACCTTC
v_gene: TRBV21-1; j_gene: TRBJ1-1; abundance: -; d_gene: -; CDR3aa: CASSKTGSPPEAFF; CDR3nt: TGTGCCAGCAGCAAGACAGGTAGCCCCCCTGAAGCTTTCTTT
v_gene: TRBV20-1; j_gene: TRBJ1-1; abundance: -; d_gene: -; CDR3aa: CSARGGSRNTEAFF; CDR3nt: TGCAGTGCTAGGGGCGGGTCCCGGAACACTGAAGCTTTCTTT
v_gene: TRBV9; j_gene: TRBJ1-2; abundance: many; d_gene: -; CDR3aa: CASSANYGYTF; CDR3nt: TGTGCCAGCAGCGCTAACTATGGCTACACCTTC
v_gene: TRBV20-1; j_gene: TRBJ1-2; abundance: few; d_gene: -; CDR3aa: CSARPLSYGYTF; CDR3nt: TGCAGTGCTAGACCCCTCTCCTATGGCTACACCTTC
v_gene: TRBV28; j_gene: TRBJ1-5; abundance: -; d_gene: -; CDR3aa: CASSLSQNNQPQHF; CDR3nt: TGTGCCAGCAGTTTATCACAGAACAATCAGCCCCAGCATTTT
v_gene: TRBV18; j_gene: TRBJ2-5; abundance: few; d_gene: TRBD2; CDR3aa: CASSPVMIAGGPRETQYF; CDR3nt: TGTGCCAGCTCACCAGTAATGATAGCGGGAGGGCCTCGAGAGACCCAGTACTTC
v_gene: TRBV12-3/TRBV12-4; j_gene: TRBJ1-5; abundance: -; d_gene: -; CDR3aa: CASSFVEEANQPQHF; CDR3nt: TGTGCCAGCAGTTTCGTGGAGGAGGCCAATCAGCCCCAGCATTTT
v_gene: TRBV7-3; j_gene: TRBJ2-1; abundance: -; d_gene: TRBD2; CDR3aa: CASSPLSGLAGLNEQFF; CDR3nt: TGTGCCAGCAGCCCCCTAAGCGGGCTAGCGGGACTCAATGAGCAGTTCTTC
v_gene: TRBV29-1; j_gene: TRBJ2-5; abundance: -; d_gene: TRBD2; CDR3aa: CSVTGGGSTQYF; CDR3nt: TGCAGCGTTACGGGAGGGGGAAGCACCCAGTACTTC
v_gene: TRBV27; j_gene: TRBJ2-1; abundance: -; d_gene: -; CDR3aa: CASSVTEYNEQFF; CDR3nt: TGTGCCAGCAGTGTGACCGAGTACAATGAGCAGTTCTTC
v_gene: TRBV5-1; j_gene: TRBJ1-1; abundance: -; d_gene: TRBD1; CDR3aa: CASSLVQGYTEAFF; CDR3nt: TGCGCCAGCAGCTTGGTACAGGGGTACACTGAAGCTTTCTTT
v_gene: TRBV10-3; j_gene: TRBJ1-1; abundance: -; d_gene: TRBD1; CDR3aa: CAISESTGGLNTEAFF; CDR3nt: TGTGCCATCAGTGAGTCAACAGGGGGCTTGAACACTGAAGCTTTCTTT
v_gene: TRBV9; j_gene: TRBJ1-4; abundance: -; d_gene: -; CDR3aa: CASSAPARGYEKLFF; CDR3nt: TGTGCCAGCAGCGCACCAGCTCGGGGGTATGAAAAACTGTTTTTT
v_gene: TRBV5-6; j_gene: TRBJ2-1; abundance: -; d_gene: TRBD2; CDR3aa: CASSFPVLSGGVGNEQFF; CDR3nt: TGTGCCAGCAGCTTTCCCGTGCTTAGCGGGGGAGTCGGCAATGAGCAGTTCTTC
v_gene: TRBV7-2; j_gene: TRBJ2-7; abundance: -; d_gene: TRBD1; CDR3aa: CASSLDRDRAYYEQYF; CDR3nt: TGTGCCAGCAGCTTAGACCGGGACAGAGCCTACTACGAGCAGTACTTC
v_gene: TRBV4-1; j_gene: TRBJ2-2; abundance: -; d_gene: -; CDR3aa: CASSRRRDIKNTGELFF; CDR3nt: TGCGCCAGCAGCCGGAGACGGGACATTAAGAACACCGGGGAGCTGTTTTTT
v_gene: TRBV19; j_gene: TRBJ2-5; abundance: few; d_gene: -; CDR3aa: CASSIPGGETQYF; CDR3nt: TGTGCCAGTAGTATCCCAGGCGGGGAGACCCAGTACTTC
v_gene: TRBV6-2/TRBV6-3; j_gene: TRBJ2-7; abundance: -; d_gene: -; CDR3aa: CASSYVWGEQYF; CDR3nt: TGTGCCAGCAGTTACGTATGGGGAGAGCAGTACTTC
v_gene: TRBV13; j_gene: TRBJ2-5; abundance: few; d_gene: -; CDR3aa: CASSSLNPGLEETQYF; CDR3nt: TGTGCCAGCAGCTCACTTAACCCGGGACTCGAAGAGACCCAGTACTTC
v_gene: TRBV29-1; j_gene: TRBJ2-7; abundance: few; d_gene: -; CDR3aa: CSVRGQQYEQYF; CDR3nt: TGCAGCGTTCGCGGACAGCAATACGAGCAGTACTTC
v_gene: TRBV28; j_gene: TRBJ2-7; abundance: few; d_gene: -; CDR3aa: CASSQGDYEQYF; CDR3nt: TGTGCCAGCAGTCAGGGAGACTACGAGCAGTACTTC
v_gene: TRBV28; j_gene: TRBJ2-7; abundance: few; d_gene: -; CDR3aa: CASSLLGLEQYF; CDR3nt: TGTGCCAGCAGTTTATTAGGGCTCGAGCAGTACTTC
v_gene: TRBV7-8; j_gene: TRBJ1-4; abundance: -; d_gene: -; CDR3aa: CASSFGAGRNEKLFF; CDR3nt: TGTGCCAGCAGCTTCGGGGCAGGCAGAAATGAAAAACTGTTTTTT
v_gene: TRBV28; j_gene: TRBJ2-5; abundance: -; d_gene: -; CDR3aa: CASSSGQTQYF; CDR3nt: TGTGCCAGCAGCAGTGGACAGACCCAGTACTTC
v_gene: TRBV6-5; j_gene: TRBJ1-2; abundance: few; d_gene: -; CDR3aa: CASSRGANYGYTF; CDR3nt: TGTGCCAGCAGTCGAGGCGCCAACTATGGCTACACCTTC
v_gene: TRBV9; j_gene: TRBJ1-4; abundance: -; d_gene: -; CDR3aa: CASSSTVTGPNEKLFF; CDR3nt: TGTGCCAGCAGCTCGACGGTAACGGGCCCTAATGAAAAACTGTTTTTT
v_gene: TRBV29-1; j_gene: TRBJ2-7; abundance: once; d_gene: -; CDR3aa: CSVARDFFYEQYF; CDR3nt: TGCAGCGTTGCCCGGGACTTTTTCTACGAGCAGTACTTC
v_gene: TRBV7-2; j_gene: TRBJ1-1; abundance: few; d_gene: TRBD1; CDR3aa: CASSIPGTGQAFF; CDR3nt: TGTGCCAGCAGCATTCCCGGGACAGGACAAGCTTTCTTT
v_gene: TRBV28; j_gene: TRBJ2-5; abundance: many; d_gene: -; CDR3aa: CASSRVDLETQYF; CDR3nt: TGTGCCAGCAGTCGAGTCGACCTAGAGACCCAGTACTTC
v_gene: TRBV28; j_gene: TRBJ2-2; abundance: -; d_gene: -; CDR3aa: CASSLRVGELFF; CDR3nt: TGTGCCAGCAGTTTAAGGGTCGGGGAGCTGTTTTTT
v_gene: TRBV13; j_gene: TRBJ2-1; abundance: once; d_gene: -; CDR3aa: CASSYDRVNEQFF; CDR3nt: TGTGCCAGCAGCTACGACAGAGTCAATGAGCAGTTCTTC
v_gene: TRBV28; j_gene: TRBJ2-5; abundance: -; d_gene: -; CDR3aa: CASSLYRGATQETQYF; CDR3nt: TGTGCCAGCAGTTTATACCGTGGAGCCACTCAAGAGACCCAGTACTTC
v_gene: TRBV29-1; j_gene: TRBJ2-5; abundance: -; d_gene: TRBD1; CDR3aa: CSGWDRGGETQYF; CDR3nt: TGCAGCGGCTGGGACAGGGGCGGAGAGACCCAGTACTTC
v_gene: TRBV4-1; j_gene: TRBJ2-5; abundance: few; d_gene: TRBD1; CDR3aa: CASSQGTVNQETQYF; CDR3nt: TGCGCCAGCAGCCAGGGGACAGTCAACCAAGAGACCCAGTACTTC
v_gene: TRBV5-1; j_gene: TRBJ1-4; abundance: -; d_gene: TRBD1; CDR3aa: CASSLNLQGSNEKLFF; CDR3nt: TGCGCCAGCAGCTTGAACCTACAGGGGTCAAATGAAAAACTGTTTTTT
v_gene: TRBV6-1; j_gene: TRBJ1-2; abundance: -; d_gene: -; CDR3aa: CASIPVAHLNYGYTF; CDR3nt: TGTGCCAGCATTCCCGTCGCCCACCTTAACTATGGCTACACCTTC